This T cell receptor (beta chain) was retrieved from a study of T cell changes during pregnancy in multiple sclerosis. Deletions cut 4 bases from V and 9 bases from J, with 13 bases between. Per germline, CDR1 SGDLS and CDR2 YYNGEE. CDR3 length equals 13 residues. The protocol was immunoSEQ multiplex PCR, while the TCRdb copy is restricted to in-frame clones and leaves out a portion. The data hold about 64,000 clones, with 90% observed a single time. The receptor comes from a female donor in good health, enrolled as a control in a pregnancy study. The specimen comprised peripheral blood, sampled in the second trimester of pregnancy. The rearrangement uses TRBV9 and TRBJ2-2; no reliable D call. The CDR3 loop is CASSTRPSWELFF. The CDR3 DNA sequence: TGTGCCAGCAGCACGCGCCCCTCCTGGGAGCTGTTTTTT.